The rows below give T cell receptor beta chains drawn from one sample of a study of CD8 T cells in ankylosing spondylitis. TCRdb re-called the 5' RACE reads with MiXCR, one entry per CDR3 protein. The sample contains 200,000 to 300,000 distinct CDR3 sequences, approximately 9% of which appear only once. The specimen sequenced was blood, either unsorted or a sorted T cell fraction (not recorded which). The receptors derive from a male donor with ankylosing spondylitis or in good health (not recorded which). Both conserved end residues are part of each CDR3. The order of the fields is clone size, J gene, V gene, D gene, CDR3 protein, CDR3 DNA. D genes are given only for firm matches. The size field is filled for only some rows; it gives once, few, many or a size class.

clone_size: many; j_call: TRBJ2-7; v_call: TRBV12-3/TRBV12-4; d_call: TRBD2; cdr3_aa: CASSSIAGGLKSSYEQYF; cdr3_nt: TGTGCCAGCAGCTCGATAGCGGGAGGCCTCAAGAGCTCCTACGAGCAGTACTTC
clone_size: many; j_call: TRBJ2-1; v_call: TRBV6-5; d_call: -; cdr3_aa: CASSRRWNEQFF; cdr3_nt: TGTGCCAGCAGTCGTCGGTGGAATGAGCAGTTCTTC
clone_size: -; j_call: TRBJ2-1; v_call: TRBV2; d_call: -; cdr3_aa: CASSETGTVNEQFF; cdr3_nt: TGTGCCAGCAGTGAGACCGGGACCGTTAATGAGCAGTTCTTC
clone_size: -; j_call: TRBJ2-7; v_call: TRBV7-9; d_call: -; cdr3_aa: CASSSPGHLDEQYF; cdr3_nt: TGTGCCAGCAGCTCCCCGGGACACCTCGACGAGCAGTACTTC
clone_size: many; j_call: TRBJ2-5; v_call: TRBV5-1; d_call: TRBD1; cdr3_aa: CASSAGQGRSDQETQYF; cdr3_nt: TGCGCCAGCAGCGCGGGACAGGGGAGGTCCGACCAAGAGACCCAGTACTTC
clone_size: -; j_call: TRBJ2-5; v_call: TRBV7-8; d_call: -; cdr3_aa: CASGREKQETQYF; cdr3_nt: TGTGCCTCAGGCCGGGAAAAGCAAGAGACCCAGTACTTC
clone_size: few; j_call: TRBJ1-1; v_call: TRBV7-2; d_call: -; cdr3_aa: CASSFQGRLNTEAFF; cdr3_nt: TGTGCCAGCAGCTTTCAGGGGCGGTTGAACACTGAAGCTTTCTTT
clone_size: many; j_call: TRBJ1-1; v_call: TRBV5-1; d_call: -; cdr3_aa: CASSLEVGPSEAFF; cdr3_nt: TGCGCCAGCAGCTTGGAAGTAGGGCCCTCTGAAGCTTTCTTT
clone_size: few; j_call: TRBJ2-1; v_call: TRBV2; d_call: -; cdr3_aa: CASSDDRQGGEQFF; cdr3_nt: TGTGCCAGCAGTGATGACAGGCAGGGCGGTGAGCAGTTCTTC
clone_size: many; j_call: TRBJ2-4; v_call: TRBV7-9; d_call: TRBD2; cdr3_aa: CASSGGGRDIQYF; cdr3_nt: TGTGCCAGCAGTGGGGGGGGTAGGGACATTCAGTACTTC
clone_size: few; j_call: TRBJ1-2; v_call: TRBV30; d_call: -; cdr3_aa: CAWRIGKAYGYTF; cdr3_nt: TGTGCCTGGAGGATTGGAAAGGCCTATGGCTACACCTTC
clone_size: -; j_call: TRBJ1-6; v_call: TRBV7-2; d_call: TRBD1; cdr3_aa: CASSSRQGNSPLHF; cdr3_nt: TGTGCCAGCAGCTCAAGACAGGGGAATTCACCCCTCCACTTT
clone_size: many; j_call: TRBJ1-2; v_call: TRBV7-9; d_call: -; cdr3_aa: CASSLPDPGSIYGYTF; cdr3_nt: TGTGCCAGCAGCTTACCTGATCCCGGGAGCATTTATGGCTACACCTTC
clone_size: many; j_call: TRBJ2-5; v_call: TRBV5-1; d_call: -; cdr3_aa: CASSLEDSMSGTQYF; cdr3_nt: TGCGCCAGCAGCTTGGAAGACTCCATGAGTGGGACCCAGTACTTC
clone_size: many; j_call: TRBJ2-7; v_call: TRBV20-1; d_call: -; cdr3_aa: CSGNRVPGYEQYF; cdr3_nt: TGCAGTGGCAACCGGGTTCCAGGGTACGAGCAGTACTTC
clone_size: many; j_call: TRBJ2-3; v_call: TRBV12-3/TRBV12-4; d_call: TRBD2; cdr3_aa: CASRPSLAGLTDTQYF; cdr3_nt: TGTGCCAGCAGACCATCTCTAGCGGGGCTCACAGATACGCAGTATTTT
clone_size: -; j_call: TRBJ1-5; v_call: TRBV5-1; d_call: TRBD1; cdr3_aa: CASSLTGDRVNQPQHF; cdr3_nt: TGCGCCAGCAGCTTGACAGGGGATAGGGTGAATCAGCCCCAGCATTTT
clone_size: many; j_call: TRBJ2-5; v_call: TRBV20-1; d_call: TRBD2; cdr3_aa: CSAPWGGMETQYF; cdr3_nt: TGCAGTGCTCCCTGGGGGGGAATGGAGACCCAGTACTTC
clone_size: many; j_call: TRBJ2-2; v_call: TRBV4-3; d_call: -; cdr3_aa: CASSQDWDITGELFF; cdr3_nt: TGCGCCAGCAGCCAAGATTGGGACATCACCGGGGAGCTGTTTTTT
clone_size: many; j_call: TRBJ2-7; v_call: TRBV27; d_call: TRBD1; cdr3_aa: CASSSSGTGKYEQYF; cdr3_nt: TGTGCCAGCAGTTCATCCGGGACAGGGAAGTACGAGCAGTACTTC
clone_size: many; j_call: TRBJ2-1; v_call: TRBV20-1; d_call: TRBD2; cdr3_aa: CSARDPGLAFLNEQFF; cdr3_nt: TGCAGTGCTAGAGATCCGGGACTAGCTTTCCTCAATGAGCAGTTCTTC
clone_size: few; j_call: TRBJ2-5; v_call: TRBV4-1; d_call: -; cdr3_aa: CASSQPPAGLSGETQYF; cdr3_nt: TGCGCCAGCAGCCAACCCCCCGCAGGGTTGTCGGGTGAGACCCAGTACTTC
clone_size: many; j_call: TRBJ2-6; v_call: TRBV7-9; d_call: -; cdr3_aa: CASSSRSLGANVLTF; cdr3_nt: TGTGCCAGCAGCTCCAGATCCCTCGGGGCCAACGTCCTGACTTTC
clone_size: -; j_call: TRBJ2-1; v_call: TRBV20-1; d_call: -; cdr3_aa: CSARGSSYGEQFF; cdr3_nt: TGCAGTGCTAGAGGGAGTAGCTATGGTGAGCAGTTCTTC
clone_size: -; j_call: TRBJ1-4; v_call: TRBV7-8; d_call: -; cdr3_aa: CASSFKVAGNEKLFF; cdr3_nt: TGTGCCAGCAGCTTCAAGGTAGCGGGCAATGAAAAACTGTTTTTT
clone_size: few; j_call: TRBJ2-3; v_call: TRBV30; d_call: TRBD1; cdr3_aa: CASDRGVTDTQYF; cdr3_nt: TGTGCCTCCGACAGGGGGGTCACAGATACGCAGTATTTT
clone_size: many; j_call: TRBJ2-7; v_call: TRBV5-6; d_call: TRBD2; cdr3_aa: CASSSWTSAGYEQYF; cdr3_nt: TGTGCCAGCAGTTCCTGGACTAGCGCCGGTTACGAGCAGTACTTC
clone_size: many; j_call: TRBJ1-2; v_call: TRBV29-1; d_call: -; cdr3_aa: CSVEAGGGLIGYTF; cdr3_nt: TGCAGCGTTGAAGCTGGCGGAGGGTTGATCGGCTACACCTTC
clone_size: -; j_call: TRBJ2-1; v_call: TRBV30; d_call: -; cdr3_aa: CAWSVWTGAYNEQFF; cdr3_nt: TGTGCCTGGAGTGTCTGGACGGGGGCCTACAATGAGCAGTTCTTC
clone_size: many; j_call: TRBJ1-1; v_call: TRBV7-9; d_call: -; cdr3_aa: CASSLEGVTEAFF; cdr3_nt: TGTGCCAGCAGCTTAGAGGGGGTCACTGAAGCTTTCTTT
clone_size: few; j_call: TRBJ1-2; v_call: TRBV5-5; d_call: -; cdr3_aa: CASSLAGNGDYGYTF; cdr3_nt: TGTGCCAGCAGCTTGGCCGGCAACGGGGACTATGGCTACACCTTC
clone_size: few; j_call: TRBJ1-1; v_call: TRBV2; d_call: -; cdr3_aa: CASRADRATNTEAFF; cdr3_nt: TGTGCCAGCAGGGCCGACAGAGCGACGAACACTGAAGCTTTCTTT
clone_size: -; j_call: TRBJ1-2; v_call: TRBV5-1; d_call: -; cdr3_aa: CASSLVAGPNYGYTF; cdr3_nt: TGCGCCAGCAGCTTGGTGGCAGGACCCAACTATGGCTACACCTTC
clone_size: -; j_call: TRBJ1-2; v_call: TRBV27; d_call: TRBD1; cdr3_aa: CASRLSTGYYGYTF; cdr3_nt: TGTGCCAGCAGATTATCGACAGGGTACTATGGCTACACCTTC
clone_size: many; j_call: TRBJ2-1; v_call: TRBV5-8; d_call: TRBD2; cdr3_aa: CASSRERDYSDEQFF; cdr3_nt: TGTGCCAGCAGCCGAGAGCGGGACTACTCCGATGAGCAGTTCTTC
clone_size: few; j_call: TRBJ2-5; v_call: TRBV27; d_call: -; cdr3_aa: CASSSLNLQETQYF; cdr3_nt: TGTGCCAGCAGTTCGTTGAACCTCCAAGAGACCCAGTACTTC
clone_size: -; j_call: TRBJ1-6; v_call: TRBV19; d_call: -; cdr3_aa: CASSIFWDSPLHF; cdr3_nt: TGTGCCAGTAGTATCTTTTGGGATTCACCCCTCCACTTT
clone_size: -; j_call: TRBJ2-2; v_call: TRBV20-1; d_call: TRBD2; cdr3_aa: CSAQGLAASGELFF; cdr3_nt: TGCAGTGCGCAGGGACTAGCGGCCTCCGGGGAGCTGTTTTTT
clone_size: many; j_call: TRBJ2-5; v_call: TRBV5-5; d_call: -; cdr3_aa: CASSFGPYQTQYF; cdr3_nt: TGTGCCAGCAGCTTTGGGCCCTATCAGACCCAGTACTTC
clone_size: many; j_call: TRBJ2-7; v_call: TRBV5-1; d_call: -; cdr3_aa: CASSLDGTPLYEQYF; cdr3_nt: TGCGCCAGCAGTTTAGACGGGACCCCACTCTACGAGCAGTACTTC
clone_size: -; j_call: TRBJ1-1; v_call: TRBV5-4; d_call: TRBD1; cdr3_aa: CASSLRTGGSTEAFF; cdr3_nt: TGTGCCAGCAGCCTAAGGACAGGGGGCTCCACTGAAGCTTTCTTT
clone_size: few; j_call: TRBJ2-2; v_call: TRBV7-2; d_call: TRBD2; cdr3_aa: CASSWGGGANTGELFF; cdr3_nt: TGTGCCAGCTCCTGGGGCGGGGGAGCGAACACCGGGGAGCTGTTTTTT
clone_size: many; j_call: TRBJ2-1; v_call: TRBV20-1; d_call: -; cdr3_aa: CSARVATRGQFF; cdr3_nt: TGCAGTGCTAGAGTCGCCACCCGTGGGCAGTTCTTC
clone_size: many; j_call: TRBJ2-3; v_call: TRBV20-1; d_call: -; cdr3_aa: CSARAGSSTDTQYF; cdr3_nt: TGCAGTGCTAGAGCGGGATCTAGCACAGATACGCAGTATTTT
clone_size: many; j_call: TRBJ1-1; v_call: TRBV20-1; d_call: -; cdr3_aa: CSARELGDGTEAFF; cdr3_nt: TGCAGTGCTAGAGAGTTAGGGGATGGAACTGAAGCTTTCTTT
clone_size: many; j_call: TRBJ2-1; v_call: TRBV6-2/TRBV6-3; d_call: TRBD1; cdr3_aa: CASSPLGQGDPEQFF; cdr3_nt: TGTGCCAGCAGCCCCCTAGGACAGGGGGACCCTGAGCAGTTCTTC
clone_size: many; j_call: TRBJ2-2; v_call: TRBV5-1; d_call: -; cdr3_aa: CASSLERVTGELFF; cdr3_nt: TGCGCCAGCAGCTTGGAAAGGGTCACCGGGGAGCTGTTTTTT
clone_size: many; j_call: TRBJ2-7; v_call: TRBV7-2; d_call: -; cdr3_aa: CASSPPGLNYEQYF; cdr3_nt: TGTGCCAGCAGCCCGCCGGGACTCAACTACGAGCAGTACTTC
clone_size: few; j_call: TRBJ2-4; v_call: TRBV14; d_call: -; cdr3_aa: CASSQDWGDIQYF; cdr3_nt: TGTGCCAGCAGCCAAGATTGGGGCGACATTCAGTACTTC